These T cell receptor beta chains were read from a single sample in a study of T cell responses to AZD1222 COVID-19 vaccine. Data came from immunoSEQ multiplex PCR; TCRdb stores just in-frame clones and leaves some out. The repertoire holds roughly 200,000 clones, with roughly 92% as singletons. The sample in question was peripheral blood, obtained 28 days after the second AZD1222 dose. These TCRs come from an adult who received the AZD1222 COVID-19 vaccine. Both conserved end residues are part of each CDR3. Each record gives: J gene, clone size, D gene, V gene, CDR3 protein, CDR3 DNA. The D gene is left open where the match is weak. For some rows the clone size is stated as once, few or many, or as a class when expanded; others skip it.

j_gene: TRBJ1-1; abundance: -; d_gene: -; v_gene: TRBV27; CDR3aa: CASSLSGGLGTEAFF; CDR3nt: TGTGCCAGCAGTTTAAGTGGGGGGCTGGGCACTGAAGCTTTCTTT
j_gene: TRBJ2-7; abundance: -; d_gene: -; v_gene: TRBV28; CDR3aa: CASRTGNSYEQYF; CDR3nt: TGTGCCAGCAGGACAGGTAACTCCTACGAGCAGTACTTC
j_gene: TRBJ1-2; abundance: -; d_gene: -; v_gene: TRBV9; CDR3aa: CASSVFPEGRDDYTF; CDR3nt: TGTGCCAGCAGCGTATTCCCGGAGGGAAGGGACGACTACACCTTC
j_gene: TRBJ2-1; abundance: -; d_gene: TRBD2; v_gene: TRBV7-9; CDR3aa: CASSLQYWGLGPNEQFF; CDR3nt: TGTGCCAGCAGCCTTCAGTATTGGGGACTAGGGCCCAATGAGCAGTTCTTC
j_gene: TRBJ2-7; abundance: -; d_gene: -; v_gene: TRBV29-1; CDR3aa: CSVAKTPTYEQYF; CDR3nt: TGCAGCGTTGCGAAGACTCCTACCTACGAGCAGTACTTC
j_gene: TRBJ2-7; abundance: many; d_gene: TRBD2; v_gene: TRBV11-2; CDR3aa: CASSFGLAGFYEQYF; CDR3nt: TGTGCCAGCAGCTTCGGACTAGCGGGATTCTACGAGCAGTACTTC
j_gene: TRBJ1-2; abundance: -; d_gene: -; v_gene: TRBV2; CDR3aa: CASSEYGRGYTF; CDR3nt: TGTGCCAGCAGTGAATACGGACGTGGCTACACCTTC
j_gene: TRBJ2-2; abundance: -; d_gene: TRBD1; v_gene: TRBV5-4; CDR3aa: CASSLRDRAYTGELFF; CDR3nt: TGTGCCAGCAGCTTAAGAGACAGGGCTTACACCGGGGAGCTGTTTTTT
j_gene: TRBJ1-6; abundance: -; d_gene: -; v_gene: TRBV15; CDR3aa: CATSRDVGVNSPLHF; CDR3nt: TGTGCCACCAGCAGAGATGTCGGCGTGAATTCACCCCTCCACTTT
j_gene: TRBJ2-2; abundance: -; d_gene: -; v_gene: TRBV21-1; CDR3aa: CASSKVGTGTGELFF; CDR3nt: -
j_gene: TRBJ2-5; abundance: -; d_gene: -; v_gene: TRBV5-4; CDR3aa: CASSFVSTGTQYF; CDR3nt: TGTGCCAGCAGCTTTGTCAGCACTGGGACCCAGTACTTC
j_gene: TRBJ1-5; abundance: -; d_gene: -; v_gene: TRBV4-2; CDR3aa: CASSQGVGNQPQHF; CDR3nt: TGTGCCAGCAGCCAAGGGGTGGGGAATCAGCCCCAGCATTTT
j_gene: TRBJ2-7; abundance: -; d_gene: -; v_gene: TRBV28; CDR3aa: CASRAPQAGGYEQYF; CDR3nt: TGTGCCAGCAGGGCCCCCCAGGCGGGTGGGTACGAGCAGTACTTC
j_gene: TRBJ2-3; abundance: -; d_gene: -; v_gene: TRBV5-1; CDR3aa: CASSIQAGPDTQYF; CDR3nt: TGCGCCAGCAGCATACAGGCTGGACCAGATACGCAGTATTTT
j_gene: TRBJ2-3; abundance: few; d_gene: -; v_gene: TRBV7-9; CDR3aa: CASSLKTDTQYF; CDR3nt: TGTGCCAGCAGCTTAAAAACAGATACGCAGTATTTT
j_gene: TRBJ2-1; abundance: -; d_gene: -; v_gene: TRBV6-5; CDR3aa: CASSYRGFYDNEQFF; CDR3nt: TGTGCCAGCAGTTACAGGGGATTCTATGACAATGAGCAGTTCTTC
j_gene: TRBJ1-5; abundance: once; d_gene: TRBD1; v_gene: TRBV4-1; CDR3aa: CASSQLRGLSQPQHF; CDR3nt: TGCGCCAGCAGCCAACTCAGGGGGCTAAGTCAGCCCCAGCATTTT
j_gene: TRBJ2-5; abundance: -; d_gene: -; v_gene: TRBV3-1/TRBV3-2; CDR3aa: CASSPGLRETQYF; CDR3nt: TGTGCCAGCAGCCCCGGACTGAGGGAGACCCAGTACTTC
j_gene: TRBJ1-1; abundance: -; d_gene: -; v_gene: TRBV19; CDR3aa: CASRRGQGLSLDTEAFF; CDR3nt: TGTGCCAGTAGAAGGGGTCAGGGGTTGTCCTTGGACACTGAAGCTTTCTTT
j_gene: TRBJ2-3; abundance: -; d_gene: TRBD2; v_gene: TRBV28; CDR3aa: CASSSIRGVVVAGLDTQYF; CDR3nt: TGTGCCAGCAGTTCAATACGGGGGGTTGTTGTAGCGGGACTAGATACGCAGTATTTT
j_gene: TRBJ2-7; abundance: -; d_gene: -; v_gene: TRBV5-6; CDR3aa: CASSLYNEQYF; CDR3nt: TGTGCCAGCAGCTTATATAACGAGCAGTACTTC
j_gene: TRBJ2-5; abundance: -; d_gene: TRBD2; v_gene: TRBV6-2/TRBV6-3; CDR3aa: CASSYWKAGVSETQYF; CDR3nt: TGTGCCAGCAGTTATTGGAAAGCGGGAGTTTCGGAGACCCAGTACTTC